The next 27 T cell receptor beta chains were all read from a single sample in a study of blood T cells in healthy people across ages. Alongside a J-beta primer mix, a sample-barcoded 5' primer served in a second PCR lasting about 7 to 12 cycles. TCRdb passed the 5' RACE reads through MiXCR, listing each CDR3 protein once. The sample holds about 1.4 million distinct CDR3 sequences, roughly 64% seen once. Sequencing input: blood. The receptor source for this set is a man younger than 35 in good health.

This clonotype appeared a single time. CDR3 in DNA: TGTGCCAGCAGCCTTACAGGGTTGGTTCCTGGAAACACCATATATTTT. This gives the protein CASSLTGLVPGNTIYF. V is TRBV28 and J is TRBJ1-3; D is perhaps TRBD1 (6 bases). V was cut by 6 bases and J by 2 bases, with 17 bases left in between. There are 16 residues in the CDR3. CDR1 and CDR2 from the germline V gene are MDHEN and SYDVKM.

V gene TRBV15 combines with J gene TRBJ2-3, with D possibly called TRBD1 or TRBD2 (5 bases each). V was cut by 5 bases and J by 4 bases, with 16 bases left in between. Per the germline V gene, CDR1 is LNHNV and CDR2 is YYDKDF (reference sequence). This CDR3 region has 15 residues. CDR3 sequence: CATSDNIQGADTQYF. The CDR3, as DNA: TGTGCCACCAGCGATAATATCCAGGGAGCAGATACGCAGTATTTT.

This clonotype was detected only a few times. The chain combines TRBV28 with TRBJ2-3; no clear D. The germline CDR1 and CDR2 sequences are MDHEN and SYDVKM. Trimming removed 3 bases at V and 6 bases at J, with 10 bases between. The CDR3 sequence is 13 residues long. Here the CDR3 DNA reads TGTGCCAGCAGTTTTCGGCTAGGGGATACGCAGTATTTT. Residues: CASSFRLGDTQYF. Together with reference TRBV28 and TRBJ2-3, the CDR3 gives the full variable domain: DVKVTQSSRYLVKRTGEKVFLECVQDMDHENMFWYRQDPGLGLRLIYFSYDVKMKEKGDIPEGYSVSREKKERFSLILESASTNQTSMYLCASSFRLGDTQYFGPGTRLTVL.

This clonotype was found a few times. The chain employs TRBV29-1 and TRBJ1-1; TRBD1 agrees at 7 bases. The V gene's germline CDR1 is SQVTM and CDR2 ANQGSEA. The trim removed 6 bases at V and 0 bases at J, leaving 4 bases unmatched. This CDR3 is built from 13 residues. CDR3 sequence (DNA): TGCAGCGTATCACAGGGGTTGAACACTGAAGCTTTCTTT. Amino acid sequence: CSVSQGLNTEAFF.

The rearrangement links TRBV15 to TRBJ1-5; D not resolved. Looked up from germline, CDR1 is LNHNV and CDR2 is YYDKDF (reference sequence). CDR3 length equals 14 residues. V lost 0 bases and J lost 4, with 7 bases in between. This chain's CDR3 is CATSREVGNQPQHF. The CDR3 DNA sequence: TGTGCCACCAGCAGAGAGGTGGGAAATCAGCCCCAGCATTTT.

The gene calls are TRBV24-1 and TRBJ2-1, with D perhaps given as TRBD1 or TRBD2 (5 bases each). Trimming cost V 6 bases and J 6 bases, with 14 bases left between them. Per the germline V gene, CDR1 is KGHDR and CDR2 is SFDVKD. This CDR3 comprises 14 residues. CDR3 coding DNA: TGTGCCACCAGTCCGCAGGGACGCCCCAATGAGCAGTTCTTC. Its translation: CATSPQGRPNEQFF.

This rearrangement joins TRBV7-6 to TRBJ2-7; 7 nucleotides line up with TRBD1. J lost 7 bases, V lost 5 bases, and 20 bases had no gene match. CDR1 SGHVS and CDR2 FNYEAQ come from the germline V gene. The CDR3 length is 17 residues. The CDR3, as DNA: TGTGCCAGCAGCCCTATATACAGGGGTCAATCCTACAATGAGCAGTACTTC. Encoded protein: CASSPIYRGQSYNEQYF.

This chain uses TRBV12-3 or TRBV12-4 with TRBJ2-7; TRBD1 aligns across 8 bases. The CDR3 spans 16 residues. The junction had 9 bases not matched to a gene; V was cut back by 5 bases and J by 0 bases. The CDR3 bases are TGTGCCAGCAGTAACCGGGACAGGCCTTTCTCCTACGAGCAGTACTTC. Amino acid sequence: CASSNRDRPFSYEQYF.

The genes are TRBV29-1 and TRBJ2-3; TRBD2 matches at 8 bases. V lost 6 bases, J lost 2 bases, and 10 bases stayed unmatched. The germline V gene encodes CDR1 SQVTM and CDR2 ANQGSEA. This CDR3 contains 15 residues. The CDR3 DNA is TGCAGCGTACGCAGGACTAGCACTCTCACAGATACGCAGTATTTT. Its translation: CSVRRTSTLTDTQYF.

This clonotype has a handful of counts. The rearrangement joins TRBV20-1 to TRBJ2-7; maybe TRBD1 (6 bases). The CDR3 consists of 13 residues. The germline gives CDR1 DFQATT, CDR2 SNEGSKA (reference sequence). V gave up 5 bases and J gave up 3 bases, with 14 bases separating them. Here the CDR3 reads CSAQRDTDYEQYF. As DNA, the CDR3 is TGCAGTGCTCAAAGGGACACCGACTACGAGCAGTACTTC.

The V and J genes are TRBV27 and TRBJ1-6; D gene unclear. V shed 2 bases and J shed 10 bases, with 15 bases lying between them. Germline V gene lookup returns CDR1 MNHEY and CDR2 SMNVEV (reference sequence). The CDR3 extends over 15 amino acids. The CDR3 loop is CASSLVPPEVSPLHF. DNA of the CDR3: TGTGCCAGCAGTTTAGTCCCTCCGGAAGTCTCACCCCTCCACTTT.

The genes are TRBV6-2 or TRBV6-3 and TRBJ2-1, with unresolved D. Trimming stripped 2 bases from V and 5 bases from J, with 10 bases between. Germline-derived CDR1 and CDR2 are MNHEY and SVGEGT. The CDR3 loop spans 14 amino acids. The CDR3 reads CASSYARSHNEQFF. CDR3 DNA: TGTGCCAGCAGTTACGCCAGGAGCCACAATGAGCAGTTCTTC.

This chain joins TRBV7-8 and TRBJ2-4; 10 bases fit TRBD2. The germline V gene encodes CDR1 SGHVS and CDR2 FQNEAQ. The CDR3 loop spans 15 amino acids. The V gene end was trimmed by 0 bases and the J gene end by 8 bases; junction bases not matched to a gene: 4. CDR3 DNA sequence: TGTGCCAGCAGCTTAGCCCTAGCGGGGGCGCACATTCAGTACTTC. Encoded protein: CASSLALAGAHIQYF.

The genes are TRBV20-1 and TRBJ2-7, with 12 nucleotides matching TRBD2. V lost 0 bases to trimming and J lost 2 bases; unmatched junction nucleotides: 17. The germline CDR1 and CDR2 sequences are DFQATT and SNEGSKA (reference sequence). CDR3 length: 20 amino acids. The CDR3 DNA is TGCAGTGCTAGAGATAGTAAGACTAGCGGGAGTAGTCGATGGACCTACGAGCAGTACTTC. Translation gives CSARDSKTSGSSRWTYEQYF.

The chain uses TRBV13 and TRBJ2-5; D is unresolved. Germline loops: CDR1 PRHDT, CDR2 FYEKMQ (reference sequence). V was cut by 3 bases and J by 11 bases, with 19 bases left in between. This CDR3 has 14 amino acids. The CDR3 region has the DNA TGTGCCAGCAGCTTGGGCCCCTCGAGGAATGAGCAGTACTTC. The encoded protein is CASSLGPSRNEQYF.

J is TRBJ2-5 and V is TRBV6-2 or TRBV6-3, with a weak D call TRBD1 (6 bases). The CDR3 has 14 residues. Per the germline V gene, CDR1 is MNHEY and CDR2 is SVGEGT. Trimming took 6 bases from V and 9 from J, leaving 20 bases between them. The CDR3 region has the DNA TGTGCCAGCAGGGACAGCGAGACGAGATTGCCCCAGTACTTC. Translation gives CASRDSETRLPQYF.

This clonotype has a handful of counts. The chain joins TRBV29-1 to TRBJ2-7; D might be TRBD1 (5 bases). This CDR3 spans 11 amino acids. Germline CDR1 is SQVTM and CDR2 is ANQGSEA. With 6 bases removed from V and 5 bases from J, the gap between germline ends came to 11 bases. The CDR3 bases are TGCAGCGTGGGGCTTGGGAACGAGCAGTACTTC. It translates to CSVGLGNEQYF.

The V gene is TRBV3-1, the J gene TRBJ2-3; TRBD1 or TRBD2 may be the D gene (6 bases each). The V gene's germline CDR1 is LGHDT and CDR2 YNNKEL (reference sequence). The CDR3 spans 15 residues. Trimming left V 6 bases short and J 2 bases short, with 15 bases between. The CDR3 is CASSKQGGLTDTQYF. Here the CDR3 DNA reads TGTGCCAGCAGTAAACAAGGGGGGCTCACAGATACGCAGTATTTT.

The V and J genes are TRBV28 and TRBJ2-1; 7 bases line up with TRBD2. The CDR3 has 16 residues. Germline V lookup: CDR1 MDHEN, CDR2 SYDVKM. V lost 6 bases and J lost 0; bases outside the gene matches: 8. CDR3: CASRGGSRSSYNEQFF. CDR3 coding DNA: TGTGCCAGCAGGGGGGGGTCCCGCAGCTCCTACAATGAGCAGTTCTTC.

The chain links TRBV4-1 to TRBJ1-2; no clear D gene. The CDR3 runs 15 residues. Germline-derived CDR1 and CDR2 are MGHRA and YSYEKL. Trimming cost V 0 bases and J 3 bases, with 11 bases left between them. In DNA, the CDR3 is TGCGCCAGCAGCCAAGATGGGTGGGCGGACTATGGCTACACCTTC. Translation: CASSQDGWADYGYTF.

The chain recombines TRBV12-3 or TRBV12-4 with TRBJ1-4; the match to TRBD1 covers 8 bases. The V segment lost 6 bases and the J segment 8 bases; nucleotides outside the gene matches: 8. The CDR3 loop spans 14 amino acids. The CDR3 sequence is CASSRDRQTEKLFF. Written as DNA, the CDR3 is TGTGCCAGCAGCCGGGACAGGCAGACGGAAAAACTGTTTTTT.

This clonotype appeared once. The V and J genes are TRBV5-6 and TRBJ2-4, with TRBD2 matching 16 bases. The J call may be faulty, since TRBJ2-7 better matches the DNA end. CDR1 and CDR2 from the germline V gene are SGHDT and YYEEEE. The CDR3 runs 19 residues. CDR3 nucleotides: TGTGCCAGCAGCAACACGGGACTAGCGGGAGGGGACTCCCCCTACGAGCAGTACTTC. Its protein product is CASSNTGLAGGDSPYEQYF.

The chain is built from TRBV4-1 and TRBJ2-7, with a tentative D call TRBD1 (6 bases). The DNA end is more similar to TRBJ2-4, so the J call may be wrong. Looked up from germline, CDR1 is MGHRA and CDR2 is YSYEKL. The length of the CDR3 is 16 residues. CDR3 loop: CASSQENLGGVDIQYF. The CDR3 region has the DNA TGCGCCAGCAGCCAAGAAAATTTAGGGGGAGTAGACATTCAGTACTTC.

The table lists this clonotype with a few counts. This CDR3 is CASSDNLRGYEQYF. The CDR3 DNA follows: TGCGCCAGCAGCGACAATCTCAGGGGCTACGAGCAGTACTTC. The chain uses TRBV10-1 and TRBJ2-7; TRBD1 is a possible D gene (6 bases). The CDR3 covers 14 residues. Germline V gene sequence: CDR1 WNHNN, CDR2 SYGVQD (reference sequence). The V and J ends lost 6 bases and 3 bases respectively, with 15 bases between them.

As to this clonotype: Germline is not matched at one junction end, which may reflect a read error. V usage is TRBV29-1 and J usage is TRBJ2-5, with D uncertain. The CDR3 is made up of 10 amino acids. CDR1 is SQVTM and CDR2 is ANQGSEA in the germline V gene. The CDR3 sequence is CSAEGQVQYF. CDR3 in DNA: TGCAGCGCTGAAGGTCAGGTCCAGTACTTC.

The CDR3: CASSLQRLNTEAFF. CDR3 nucleotides: TGTGCCAGCAGTTTGCAGAGGCTGAACACTGAAGCTTTCTTT. The rearrangement joins TRBV12-3 or TRBV12-4 to TRBJ1-1; no firm D call. This CDR3 contains 14 residues. Trimming pared 3 bases from V and 0 bases from J, leaving 8 bases between.

This clonotype was counted only a few times. This rearrangement joins TRBV29-1 to TRBJ2-1, with 7 bases identical to TRBD2. The CDR3 runs 13 residues. Unmatched junction bases numbered 11, after V lost 7 bases and J lost 8 bases. From germline, CDR1 is SQVTM and CDR2 ANQGSEA. The CDR3 DNA follows: TGCAGCGCCTCGGTTGGGACTACCGATGAGCAGTTCTTC. It encodes CSASVGTTDEQFF.